These 10 T cell receptor beta chains originate from one sample sequenced in a study of CD8 T cells in Susac syndrome. Reverse transcription of roughly 0.45 to 1 ug RNA used random hexamers. TCRdb passed the immunoSEQ multiplex PCR reads through MiXCR, listing each CDR3 protein once. The sample has 70,000 to 100,000 distinct CDR3 sequences, about 96% seen once. Sequenced input: CD8+ T cells from PBMCs. Every receptor here comes from a human donor with Susac syndrome.

This rearrangement joins TRBV12-3 or TRBV12-4 to TRBJ2-1; D is ambiguous. V lost 3 bases to trimming and J lost 6 bases, with 6 bases between them. The CDR3 contains 12 residues. The CDR3 DNA sequence: TGTGCCAGCAGTTTGGGCCGCAATGAGCAGTTCTTC. The encoded protein is CASSLGRNEQFF.

J is TRBJ1-1 and V is TRBV5-6; 7 nucleotides align to TRBD1. CDR3 length: 12 amino acids. J gave up 4 bases and V 7 bases, and 4 bases lay outside the gene matches. In germline, CDR1 is SGHDT, CDR2 YYEEEE. The CDR3 sequence: CASARGGTEAFF. CDR3 sequence (DNA): TGTGCCAGCGCCAGGGGGGGCACTGAAGCTTTCTTT.

This chain links TRBV11-2 with TRBJ2-3; 8 nucleotides agree with TRBD1. The germline V gene has CDR1 SGHAT and CDR2 FQNNGV. J gave up 1 base and V 1 base, and 1 base lay outside the gene matches. CDR3 size: 15 residues. As DNA, the CDR3 is TGTGCCAGCAGCTTAGTCAGGGGGCGCACAGATACGCAGTATTTT. Protein product: CASSLVRGRTDTQYF.

This clonotype is a singleton in its sample. The rearrangement uses TRBV5-1 and TRBJ1-2, with 7 bases aligning to TRBD1. The CDR3 extends over 14 amino acids. CDR1 and CDR2 (germline): SGHRS, YFSETQ. V dropped 3 bases and J dropped 7; count of bases not matched to a gene: 9. The CDR3 region is CASSSTRQGSGYTF. The CDR3 DNA is TGCGCCAGCAGCTCCACACGACAGGGAAGTGGCTACACCTTC.

This sequence joins TRBV7-2 and TRBJ1-5; 10 bases match TRBD1. The CDR3 totals 14 residues. In germline, CDR1 is SGHTA, CDR2 FQGNSA. Trimming took 5 bases from V and 6 from J; bases not matched to a gene: 4. The chain's CDR3 is CASSEGQGSQPQHF. For the CDR3, the DNA is TGTGCCAGCAGCGAGGGACAGGGGAGTCAGCCCCAGCATTTT.

The chain employs TRBV4-3 and TRBJ1-2, with a weak D call TRBD1 (5 bases). The germline gives CDR1 LGHNA, CDR2 YSLEER. Trimming took 4 bases from V and 4 from J, leaving 19 bases between them. This CDR3 has 16 residues. CDR3 DNA sequence: TGCGCCAGCAGCCCTCGGCCCGGGACCCAATCCTATGGCTACACCTTC. Its translation is CASSPRPGTQSYGYTF.

The chain is built from TRBV30 and TRBJ1-2; tentative D call: TRBD1 (5 bases). Trimming took 3 bases from V and 9 from J, leaving 11 bases between them. There are 11 residues in the CDR3. Germline CDR1 GTSNPN, CDR2 SVGIG (reference sequence). The CDR3: CAWSGWGSYTF. The CDR3 DNA sequence: TGTGCCTGGAGCGGGTGGGGGAGCTACACCTTC.

This clonotype was found a few times. DNA of the CDR3: TGTGCCAGCAGCTTCTTACAGGGGGGCATGTTCTTC. This codes for CASSFLQGGMFF. J is TRBJ2-1 and V is TRBV11-2; 8 bases align to TRBD1. Germline trimming cut 3 bases from V and 15 bases from J; bases unmatched to any gene: 7. Per germline, CDR1 SGHAT and CDR2 FQNNGV. The CDR3 spans 12 residues.

In its sample, this clonotype was seen once. The chain joins TRBV20-1 to TRBJ2-1; D might be TRBD2 (5 bases). In germline, CDR1 is DFQATT, CDR2 SNEGSKA (reference sequence). This CDR3 region has 16 residues. V dropped 0 bases and J dropped 8 bases, with 20 bases sitting between them. As DNA, the CDR3 is TGCAGTGCTAGAGATGTAGGTGGAGGATCTCTGGATGAGCAGTTCTTC. Its protein product is CSARDVGGGSLDEQFF.

The V call is TRBV12-3 or TRBV12-4, the J call TRBJ1-5; D gene unclear. V was clipped by 3 bases and J by 6 bases, with 15 bases between them. CDR3 size: 15 residues. CDR3: CASSLSGSEGQPQHF. The CDR3 nucleotides read TGTGCCAGCAGTTTGTCCGGGTCGGAAGGTCAGCCCCAGCATTTT.